The 30 T cell receptor beta chains in this list originate from one sample, sequenced in a study. The sorted Tregs were CD4+CD25+CD127-/low cells. TCRdb reprocessed the 5' RACE reads with MiXCR, giving one entry per CDR3 protein. The sample lists roughly 42,000 distinct CDR3 sequences, around 20% occurring once. Sequencing was performed on Tregs sorted from blood. These TCRs come from a female donor with breast cancer.

The DNA of the CDR3 is TGTGCCAGCAGTTTCACAAACACTGAAGCTTTCTTT. This translates into CASSFTNTEAFF. V is TRBV28 and J is TRBJ1-1; D remains ambiguous. Germline assignment: CDR1 MDHEN and CDR2 SYDVKM. The CDR3 is 12 residues long. Trimming shortened V by 3 bases and J by 2 bases, and 4 bases separated the two germline ends.

This clonotype was found many times. The gene calls are TRBV15 and TRBJ1-1; D perhaps matches TRBD1 (6 bases). V shed 0 bases and J shed 2 bases, with 7 bases lying between them. Germline lookup yields CDR1 LNHNV and CDR2 YYDKDF (reference sequence). The CDR3 runs 14 residues. The CDR3 here is CATSRDGGNTEAFF. CDR3 nucleotide sequence: TGTGCCACCAGCAGAGATGGGGGCAACACTGAAGCTTTCTTT.

This clonotype was seen only once. With a much larger clone just one base away, this may be a read error. The chain links TRBV10-3 to TRBJ1-1; no definite D call. Looked up from germline, CDR1 is ENHRY and CDR2 is SYGVKD. The CDR3 length is 14 residues. This chain's CDR3 is CATSDSLGNTEAFF. CDR3 nucleotide sequence: TGTGCCACCAGTGACTCCCTAGGGAACACTGAAGCTTTCTTT.

In its sample, this clonotype was seen a few times. The V call is TRBV7-8, the J call TRBJ2-7, with a weak D call TRBD1 (6 bases). V dropped 7 bases and J dropped 6 bases, with 16 bases sitting between them. The length of the CDR3 is 13 residues. From germline, CDR1 is SGHVS and CDR2 FQNEAQ. For the CDR3, the DNA is TGTGCCAGCATTGGGGCAGGGGCGGGCGAGCAGTACTTC. Protein: CASIGAGAGEQYF.

Ten or more counts support this clonotype. This sequence joins TRBV24-1 and TRBJ2-7, with a tentative D call TRBD2 (5 bases). V lost 4 bases and J lost 6, with 12 bases in between. The germline gives CDR1 KGHDR, CDR2 SFDVKD. The CDR3 is 13 residues long. CDR3 sequence (DNA): TGTGCCACCAGTGACTCGGGGATGGGCGAGCAGTACTTC. Translated: CATSDSGMGEQYF.

This rearrangement joins TRBV2 to TRBJ1-2; D gene uncertain. The germline V gene encodes CDR1 SNHLY and CDR2 FYNNEI. V lost 3 bases, J lost 1 base, and 3 bases lay in between. The CDR3 runs to 12 residues. The CDR3 reads CASSEDNYGYTF. The CDR3, as DNA: TGTGCCAGCAGTGAGGATAACTATGGCTACACCTTC.

The genes are TRBV20-1 and TRBJ1-6, with a weak D call TRBD1 (5 bases). Looked up from germline, CDR1 is DFQATT and CDR2 is SNEGSKA (reference sequence). This CDR3 has 13 residues. The V and J ends lost 0 bases and 9 bases respectively, with 9 bases between them. The CDR3 DNA is TGCAGTGCTAGAGACAGGGAAAGTTCACCCCTCCACTTT. Translating gives CSARDRESSPLHF.

The chain carries TRBV20-1 and TRBJ2-7, with D possibly being TRBD1 or TRBD2 (5 bases each). Trimming removed 0 bases at V and 6 bases at J, with 12 bases between. The length of the CDR3 is 13 residues. Per the germline V gene, CDR1 is DFQATT and CDR2 is SNEGSKA (reference sequence). The CDR3, as DNA: TGCAGTGCTAGAGAAGCCAGGGACGGCGAGCAGTACTTC. Translating gives CSAREARDGEQYF.

This clonotype showed up just a few times. This chain links TRBV5-1 with TRBJ2-1; D may be TRBD1 or TRBD2 (5 bases each). Trimming cost V 0 bases and J 0 bases, with 7 bases left between them. Germline V lookup: CDR1 SGHRS, CDR2 YFSETQ. CDR3 length: 15 amino acids. The CDR3 loop is CASSLGGFSYNEQFF. The CDR3 DNA reads as TGCGCCAGCAGCTTGGGGGGGTTCTCCTACAATGAGCAGTTCTTC.

V gene TRBV5-1 combines with J gene TRBJ1-1; D may be TRBD1 (5 bases). Trimming took off 2 bases at V and 0 bases at J, with 11 bases between the two ends. This CDR3 region has 15 residues. The germline V gene has CDR1 SGHRS and CDR2 YFSETQ. This CDR3 is CASSFSAGMNTEAFF. For the CDR3, the DNA is TGCGCCAGCAGCTTTAGTGCAGGGATGAACACTGAAGCTTTCTTT.

This clonotype appeared a few times. This chain joins TRBV5-6 and TRBJ2-4; either TRBD1 or TRBD2 may supply D (6 bases each). CDR3 length equals 17 residues. The germline V gene has CDR1 SGHDT and CDR2 YYEEEE. V lost 2 bases and J lost 0, with 15 bases in between. This chain's CDR3 is CASSFFLGGPAKNIQYF. The DNA for the CDR3 is TGTGCCAGCAGCTTTTTTCTAGGGGGGCCAGCCAAAAACATTCAGTACTTC.

This clonotype was counted a few times. CDR3 sequence: CASSQRLAASTDTQYF. As DNA, the CDR3 is TGCGCCAGCAGCCAAAGACTAGCAGCTAGCACAGATACGCAGTATTTT. The J gene is TRBJ2-3, the V gene TRBV4-1; 7 positions match TRBD2. Per germline, CDR1 MGHRA and CDR2 YSYEKL. The ends lost 2 bases at V and 0 bases at J; junction bases unmatched: 5. CDR3 length: 16 amino acids.

The chain employs TRBV25-1 and TRBJ1-6; D might be TRBD1 (5 bases). Trimming took off 1 base at V and 10 bases at J, with 14 bases between the two ends. There are 15 residues in the CDR3. Germline V gene data show CDR1 as MGHDK and CDR2 as SYGVNS. Here the CDR3 reads CASSEFIDWGSPLHF. For the CDR3, the DNA is TGTGCCAGCAGTGAATTTATCGACTGGGGGTCACCCCTCCACTTT.

To note about this clonotype: The junction shows a germline mismatch at one end, possibly a read error. The chain is built from TRBV9 and TRBJ2-7; 7 positions match TRBD2. Germline V gives CDR1 SGDLS, CDR2 YYNGEE. CDR3 length: 14 residues. Here the CDR3 DNA reads TGTGCCAACAGCGTAGGGGAGGGCCTCTACGAGCAGTACTTC. Translated, it gives CANSVGEGLYEQYF.

The gene calls are TRBV3-1 and TRBJ1-1; D uncertain. The CDR3 covers 13 residues. V was cut by 3 bases and J by 0 bases, with 5 bases left in between. Germline V lookup: CDR1 LGHDT, CDR2 YNNKEL (reference sequence). Here the CDR3 reads CASSQALNTEAFF. In DNA form, the CDR3 reads TGTGCCAGCAGCCAGGCCCTGAACACTGAAGCTTTCTTT.

The V call is TRBV28, the J call TRBJ2-5, with D perhaps assigned TRBD1 or TRBD2 (5 bases each). V lost 5 bases, J lost 5 bases, and 15 bases lay in between. Per germline, CDR1 MDHEN and CDR2 SYDVKM. This CDR3 region has 14 residues. CDR3 protein: CASSTGTPKETQYF. CDR3 nucleotides: TGTGCCAGCAGTACCGGGACCCCGAAGGAGACCCAGTACTTC. Combining the CDR3 with reference TRBV28 and TRBJ2-5 gives the whole variable domain DVKVTQSSRYLVKRTGEKVFLECVQDMDHENMFWYRQDPGLGLRLIYFSYDVKMKEKGDIPEGYSVSREKKERFSLILESASTNQTSMYLCASSTGTPKETQYFGPGTRLLVL.

This clonotype has more than one count but fewer than ten. This chain uses TRBV11-3 with TRBJ2-7; no firm D call. The CDR3 has 12 amino acids. The V end was cut by 6 bases, the J end by 6 bases, with 12 bases between. Germline V gives CDR1 SGHNT, CDR2 YENEEA. CDR3 in amino acids: CASSRTHGEQYF. CDR3 in DNA: TGTGCCAGCAGTCGCACCCACGGCGAGCAGTACTTC.

The table lists this clonotype with a few counts. The CDR3 protein is CASRIPRDRGGKVTNEQFF. The CDR3 DNA is TGTGCCAGCAGGATACCCCGGGACAGGGGTGGCAAAGTCACGAATGAGCAGTTCTTC. The chain is built from TRBV7-9 and TRBJ2-1; 10 nucleotides agree with TRBD1. V shed 6 bases, J shed 7 bases, and the junction held 21 bases outside the gene matches. In germline, CDR1 is SEHNR, CDR2 FQNEAQ (reference sequence). The CDR3 spans 19 residues.

The chain joins TRBV12-5 to TRBJ2-1; a possible D gene is TRBD2 (7 bases). The length of the CDR3 is 15 residues. Germline V gives CDR1 LGHNT, CDR2 FRNRAP. Trimming took off 3 bases at V and 2 bases at J, with 11 bases between the two ends. The CDR3 DNA reads TGTGCTAGTGGTTTAGGGGGGGCAACCTACAATGAGCAGTTCTTC. Protein: CASGLGGATYNEQFF.

This clonotype was detected a few times. This rearrangement joins TRBV2 to TRBJ1-2; no firm D call. Trimming left V 4 bases short and J 4 bases short, with 10 bases between. In germline, CDR1 is SNHLY, CDR2 FYNNEI. This CDR3 spans 13 amino acids. The CDR3 region has the DNA TGTGCCAGCAGTGTCGAGTCACCCTATGGCTACACCTTC. It codes for CASSVESPYGYTF.

This clonotype was picked up many times. V usage is TRBV6-5 and J usage is TRBJ2-1, with D tentatively TRBD1 (5 bases). In germline, CDR1 is MNHEY, CDR2 SVGAGI. Trimming took 4 bases from V and 5 from J, leaving 9 bases between them. The CDR3 totals 13 residues. CDR3 amino acids: CASSSDSHNEQFF. For the CDR3, the DNA is TGTGCCAGCAGTTCCGACAGCCACAATGAGCAGTTCTTC.

At least ten counts were recorded for this clonotype. The V call is TRBV7-2, the J call TRBJ2-1; TRBD1 or TRBD2 may be the D gene (5 bases each). CDR1 is SGHTA, CDR2 FQGNSA, per germline. The CDR3 totals 16 residues. Trimming stripped 4 bases from V and 4 bases from J, with 17 bases between. In nucleotides, the CDR3 is TGTGCCAGCAGCTACGGGGCAGCCTCACTATACAATGAGCAGTTCTTC. Translation gives CASSYGAASLYNEQFF.

In regard to this clonotype: A read error may produce the germline difference seen at one junction end. V gene TRBV6-1 combines with J gene TRBJ2-7; D is perhaps TRBD1 or TRBD2 (7 bases each). This CDR3 region has 14 residues. Germline V CDR1 and CDR2: MNHNS, SASEGT. CDR3 DNA: TGTACCAGCAGGGGGTGGGAGGGGGCCAACGAGCAGTACTTC. Translated: CTSRGWEGANEQYF.

In its sample, this clonotype was seen a few times. The chain is built from TRBV12-3 or TRBV12-4 and TRBJ2-3; TRBD2 aligns across 10 bases. This CDR3 is 15 amino acids long. V was clipped by 6 bases and J by 2 bases; unmatched bases: 5. CDR3 in DNA: TGTGCCAGCAGCGGACTAGCGGACCCCACAGATACGCAGTATTTT. This sequence encodes CASSGLADPTDTQYF.

The chain combines TRBV30 with TRBJ2-5; 7 bases line up with TRBD2. From germline, CDR1 is GTSNPN and CDR2 SVGIG (reference sequence). This CDR3 is built from 14 residues. J lost 5 bases, V lost 0 bases, and 6 bases had no gene match. The CDR3 sequence: CAWSVRGSRETQYF. The CDR3 coding sequence is TGTGCCTGGAGTGTTCGCGGGAGTCGGGAGACCCAGTACTTC.

This clonotype was detected a few times. One end of the junction is discordant with germline, which a read error may explain. The rearrangement joins TRBV5-6 to TRBJ1-5; D not certain. Germline CDR1 reads SGHDT; CDR2 reads YYEEEE. This CDR3 has 14 amino acids. CDR3 sequence (DNA): TGTGCCTGCAGCTTCAACGGGGACAATCAGCCCCAGCATTTT. It translates to CACSFNGDNQPQHF.

This clonotype has just a few counts. The chain carries TRBV30 and TRBJ1-2, with unresolved D. CDR1 and CDR2 from the germline V gene are GTSNPN and SVGIG (reference sequence). Trimming pared 1 base from V and 1 base from J, leaving 10 bases between. This CDR3 comprises 14 residues. The CDR3, as DNA: TGTGCCTGGAGTGCATTCCGGAATAACTATGGCTACACCTTC. Its protein is CAWSAFRNNYGYTF.

Concerning this clonotype: A much larger clone sits a single nucleotide away, making a read error possible. This chain uses TRBV29-1 with TRBJ1-3, with D unresolved. The length of the CDR3 is 14 residues. Germline CDR1 is SQVTM and CDR2 is ANQGSEA. Trimming removed 2 bases at V and 14 bases at J, with 22 bases between. The CDR3 DNA reads as TGCAGCGTTGAAAAGGTTCGCAGCGCACGAGGCTTATATTTT. This codes for CSVEKVRSARGLYF.

This clonotype appeared a few times. The chain employs TRBV6-1 and TRBJ2-5; 10 nucleotides align to TRBD1. V lost 7 bases and J lost 3; bases outside the gene matches: 5. In germline, CDR1 is MNHNS, CDR2 SASEGT. CDR3 length equals 14 residues. The CDR3 protein is CASKRDRGEETQYF. The CDR3 DNA reads as TGTGCCAGCAAACGGGACAGGGGTGAAGAGACCCAGTACTTC.

This clonotype was found a few times. The chain uses TRBV4-1 and TRBJ2-2; no firm D call. This CDR3 has 15 residues. In germline, CDR1 is MGHRA, CDR2 YSYEKL. Trimming left V 0 bases short and J 0 bases short, with 5 bases between. The CDR3 is CASSQEAPNTGELFF. The CDR3 nucleotides read TGCGCCAGCAGCCAAGAGGCACCGAACACCGGGGAGCTGTTTTTT.